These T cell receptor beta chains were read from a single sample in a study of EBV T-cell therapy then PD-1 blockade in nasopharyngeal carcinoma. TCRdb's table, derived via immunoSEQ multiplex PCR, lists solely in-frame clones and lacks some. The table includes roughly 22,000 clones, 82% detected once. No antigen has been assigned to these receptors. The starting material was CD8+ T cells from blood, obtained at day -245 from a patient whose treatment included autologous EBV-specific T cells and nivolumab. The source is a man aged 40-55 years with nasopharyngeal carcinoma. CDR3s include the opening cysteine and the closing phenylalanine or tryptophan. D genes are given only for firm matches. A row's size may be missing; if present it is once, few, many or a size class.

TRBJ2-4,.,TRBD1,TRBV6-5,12,CASRTGWSIQYF,TGTGCCAGCAGGACAGGGTGGAGCATTCAGTACTTC
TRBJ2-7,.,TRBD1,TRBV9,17,CASSDGTGPRGFYEQYF,TGTGCCAGCAGCGACGGGACAGGGCCAAGGGGTTTCTACGAGCAGTACTTC
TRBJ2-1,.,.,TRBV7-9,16,CASSLDLSRQHNEQFF,TGTGCCAGCAGCTTAGATTTATCTAGGCAGCACAATGAGCAGTTCTTC
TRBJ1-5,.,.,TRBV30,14,CAWSAGAGNQPQHF,TGTGCCTGGAGTGCCGGGGCAGGCAATCAGCCCCAGCATTTT
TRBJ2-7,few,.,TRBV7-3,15,CASSSLNAGSGEQYF,TGTGCCAGCAGCTCCCTGAATGCAGGGTCCGGCGAGCAGTACTTC
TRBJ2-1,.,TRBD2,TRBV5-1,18,CASSPGLAGGPNYNEQFF,TGCGCCAGCAGCCCAGGACTAGCGGGGGGGCCCAACTACAATGAGCAGTTCTTC
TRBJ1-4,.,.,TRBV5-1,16,CASRPSGLATNEKLFF,TGCGCCAGCAGACCGTCAGGACTAGCAACTAATGAAAAACTGTTTTTT
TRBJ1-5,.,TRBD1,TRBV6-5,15,CASTPTGVRTQPQHF,TGTGCCAGCACGCCGACAGGGGTCCGAACTCAGCCCCAGCATTTT
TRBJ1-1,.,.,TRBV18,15,CASSPLSGRNTEAFF,TGTGCCAGCTCACCACTATCGGGGAGGAACACTGAAGCTTTCTTT
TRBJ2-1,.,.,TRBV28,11,CASSWGDEQFF,TGTGCCAGCAGTTGGGGGGATGAGCAGTTCTTC
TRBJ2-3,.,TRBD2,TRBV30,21,CAWSSIDTSRGGTFSTDTQYF,TGTGCCTGGAGTAGTATCGACACTAGCCGGGGGGGGACGTTTAGCACAGATACGCAGTATTTT
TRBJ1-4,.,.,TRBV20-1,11,CSGGLNEKLFF,TGCAGCGGTGGATTGAATGAAAAACTGTTTTTT
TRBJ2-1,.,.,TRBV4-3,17,CASSQYQGPSDYNEQFF,TGCGCCAGCAGCCAGTACCAGGGACCCAGCGACTACAATGAGCAGTTCTTC
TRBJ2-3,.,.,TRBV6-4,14,CASSDVGDTDTQYF,TGTGCCAGCAGTGACGTTGGGGACACAGATACGCAGTATTTT
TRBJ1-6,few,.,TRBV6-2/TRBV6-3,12,CASSYEVSPLHF,TGTGCCAGCAGTTACGAGGTTTCACCCCTCCACTTT
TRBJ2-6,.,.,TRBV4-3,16,CASSQGESSGANVLTF,TGCGCCAGCAGCCAGGGGGAGTCCTCTGGGGCCAACGTCCTGACTTTC
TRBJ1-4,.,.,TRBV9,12,CASSLGGNELFF,TGTGCCAGCAGCCTTGGTGGGAATGAACTGTTTTTT
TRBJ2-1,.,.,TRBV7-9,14,CASSLPAGLHEQFF,TGTGCCAGCAGCCTACCGGCGGGGCTCCATGAGCAGTTCTTC
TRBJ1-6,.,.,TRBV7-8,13,CASSLLGREPLHF,TGTGCCAGCAGCTTACTGGGCCGGGAACCCCTCCACTTT
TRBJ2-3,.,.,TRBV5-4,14,CASSWGQHTDTQYF,TGTGCCAGCAGCTGGGGACAACACACAGATACGCAGTATTTT
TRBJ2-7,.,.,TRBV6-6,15,CASSYSRPGSYEQYF,TGTGCCAGCAGTTACTCAAGGCCGGGATCCTACGAGCAGTACTTC
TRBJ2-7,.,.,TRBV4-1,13,CASSLRSGYEQYF,TGCGCCAGCAGCCTCAGGTCGGGGTACGAGCAGTACTTC
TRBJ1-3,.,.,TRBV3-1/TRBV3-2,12,CASSPTGNTIYF,TGTGCCAGCAGCCCGACAGGAAACACCATATATTTT
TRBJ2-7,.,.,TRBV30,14,CAWSTGRGSYEQYF,TGTGCCTGGAGTACGGGGCGGGGATCCTACGAGCAGTACTTC
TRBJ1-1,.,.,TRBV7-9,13,CASSSLRETEAFF,TGTGCCAGCAGCTCCCTTCGCGAAACTGAAGCTTTCTTT
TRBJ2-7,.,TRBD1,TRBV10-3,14,CAISEMTGPYEQYF,TGTGCCATCAGTGAGATGACAGGGCCCTACGAGCAGTACTTC
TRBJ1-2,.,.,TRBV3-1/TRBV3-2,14,CASSQDMAIYGYTF,TGTGCCAGCAGCCAAGATATGGCCATCTATGGCTACACCTTC
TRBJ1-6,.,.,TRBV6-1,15,CASSEGAGENSPLHF,TGTGCCAGCAGTGAAGGGGCAGGGGAGAATTCACCCCTCCACTTT
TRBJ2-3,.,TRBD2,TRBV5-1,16,CASSLASGLYTDTQYF,TGCGCCAGCAGCTTGGCTAGCGGACTGTACACAGATACGCAGTATTTT
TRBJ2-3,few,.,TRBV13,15,CASSLAGATTDTQYF,TGTGCCAGCAGCTTAGCGGGGGCCACCACAGATACGCAGTATTTT
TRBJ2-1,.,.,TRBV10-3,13,CAISEPNYNEQFF,TGTGCCATCAGTGAACCAAACTACAATGAGCAGTTCTTC
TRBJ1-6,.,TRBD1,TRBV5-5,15,CASSGWDRAGSPLHF,TGTGCCAGCAGCGGGTGGGACAGGGCTGGGTCACCCCTCCACTTT
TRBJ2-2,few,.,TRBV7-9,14,CASRQDKGHGELFF,TGTGCCAGCAGGCAGGACAAAGGGCACGGGGAGCTGTTTTTT
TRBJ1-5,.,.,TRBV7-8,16,CASSLARVGGNQPQHF,TGTGCCAGCAGCTTAGCAAGGGTGGGGGGCAATCAGCCCCAGCATTTT
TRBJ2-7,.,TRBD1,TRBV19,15,CATQSGQGRTYEQYF,TGTGCCACCCAATCCGGACAGGGGAGGACCTACGAGCAGTACTTC
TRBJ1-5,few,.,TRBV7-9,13,CASSLWGNQPQHF,TGTGCCAGCAGCTTATGGGGGAATCAGCCCCAGCATTTT
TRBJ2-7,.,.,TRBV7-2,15,CASSLRVEGIYEQYF,TGTGCCAGCAGCTTACGGGTGGAGGGGATCTACGAGCAGTACTTC
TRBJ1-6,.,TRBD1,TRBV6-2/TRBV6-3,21,CASSYSIADRESVLGNSPLHF,TGTGCCAGCAGTTACTCGATCGCGGACAGGGAAAGCGTATTGGGTAATTCACCCCTCCACTTT
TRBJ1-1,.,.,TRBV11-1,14,CASSLWGPNTEAFF,TGTGCCAGCAGCTTATGGGGGCCTAACACTGAAGCTTTCTTT
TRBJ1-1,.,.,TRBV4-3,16,CASSQDEIRGNTEAFF,TGCGCCAGCAGCCAAGATGAGATAAGGGGGAACACTGAAGCTTTCTTT
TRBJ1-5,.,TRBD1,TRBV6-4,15,CASSENPGQSQPQHF,TGTGCCAGCAGCGAGAACCCGGGACAGTCTCAGCCCCAGCATTTT
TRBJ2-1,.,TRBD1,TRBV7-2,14,CASSLTGVLGEQFF,TGTGCCAGCAGCTTAACAGGGGTTTTGGGTGAGCAGTTCTTC
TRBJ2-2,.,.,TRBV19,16,CASSIEGYTNTGELFF,TGTGCCAGTAGTATAGAGGGCTACACGAACACCGGGGAGCTGTTTTTT
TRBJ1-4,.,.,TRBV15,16,CATSSARTADREKLFF,TGTGCCACCAGCAGTGCAAGGACAGCCGACAGAGAAAAACTGTTTTTT
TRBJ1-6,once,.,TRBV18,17,CASSPTSRQALNSPLHF,TGTGCCAGCTCGCCAACATCGAGACAGGCCCTTAATTCACCCCTCCACTTT
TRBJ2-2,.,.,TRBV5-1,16,CASSLPDRFNTGELFF,TGCGCCAGCAGCTTACCGGACAGATTCAACACCGGGGAGCTGTTTTTT
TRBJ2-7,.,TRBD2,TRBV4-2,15,CASSQERGGYYEQYF,TGTGCCAGCAGCCAAGAACGGGGGGGATACTACGAGCAGTACTTC
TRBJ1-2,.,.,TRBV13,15,CASSSHGAGDYGYTF,TGTGCCAGCAGCTCCCACGGGGCGGGGGACTATGGCTACACCTTC
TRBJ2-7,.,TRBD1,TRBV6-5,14,CASSYWGQGNEQYF,TGTGCCAGCAGTTACTGGGGACAGGGAAACGAGCAGTACTTC
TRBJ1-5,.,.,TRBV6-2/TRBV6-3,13,CASSPGYNQPQHF,TGTGCCAGCAGCCCGGGATACAATCAGCCCCAGCATTTT
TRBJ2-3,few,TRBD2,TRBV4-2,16,CASSPGTSGGADTQYF,TGTGCCAGCAGCCCCGGGACTAGCGGGGGCGCAGATACGCAGTATTTT
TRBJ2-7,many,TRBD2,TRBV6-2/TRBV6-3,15,CASSYEASGYYEQYF,TGTGCCAGCAGTTACGAGGCTAGCGGGTACTACGAGCAGTACTTC
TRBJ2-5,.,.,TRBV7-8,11,CASCQGETQYF,TGTGCCAGCTGCCAGGGCGAGACCCAGTACTTC
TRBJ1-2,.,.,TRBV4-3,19,CPSSQHERTGGPIGDGYTF,TGCCCCAGCAGCCAACATGAGAGGACGGGGGGACCTATTGGGGATGGCTACACCTTC
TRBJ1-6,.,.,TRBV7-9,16,CASRPGTDRGNSPLHF,TGTGCCAGCAGGCCTGGGACCGATCGTGGGAATTCACCCCTCCACTTT
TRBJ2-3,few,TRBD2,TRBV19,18,CASSNVLAGVTATDTQYF,TGTGCCAGTAGCAACGTACTAGCGGGGGTAACCGCCACAGATACGCAGTATTTT
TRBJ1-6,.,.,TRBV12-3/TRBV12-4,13,CASSSTFWSPLHF,TGTGCCAGCAGTTCTACGTTCTGGTCACCCCTCCACTTT
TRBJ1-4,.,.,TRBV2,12,CASGGGREKLFF,TGTGCCAGCGGCGGGGGTCGGGAAAAACTGTTTTTT